The T cell receptor beta chain described here comes from a study of regulatory T cells in long-lasting Graves disease. Time point in this sample: newly diagnosed GD, antithyroid drugs for less than 3 months. TCR sequences were obtained from RNA taken from PBMCs. The CDR3 runs 17 residues. V was shortened by 5 bases and J by 0 bases, with 17 bases between the two germline ends. Germline V gene lookup returns CDR1 MDHEN and CDR2 SYDVKM. Construction of the TCR beta libraries employed iRepertoire HTBI primers in conjunction with Arm-PCR of CDR3 regions. TCRdb ran MiXCR on the multiplex PCR reads and lists one entry per CDR3 protein. The repertoire consists of 560,000 or so distinct CDR3 sequences, with 15% to 20% occurring once and the leading ten covering approximately 12%. This same sample was also taken into another study, of T cells in Graves' hyperthyroidism and ophthalmopathy.

The chain links TRBV28 to TRBJ2-4, with a weak D call TRBD2 (7 bases). This material consisted of peripheral blood mononuclear cells (PBMCs), taken at new diagnosis, from a patient treated with antithyroid drugs. This sequence was found in a man aged 18 to 29 with Graves disease. The CDR3 bases are TGTGCCAGCAGTCTGATCGGGGGGCCCCTAGCCAAAAACATTCAGTACTTC. This codes for CASSLIGGPLAKNIQYF.